Shown below are 14 T cell receptor beta chains from a single sample sequenced in a study of PD-L1 blockade in urothelial cancer (dated by TCRdb to the late 2010s). The library was built by means of the immunoSEQ multiplex PCR assay. Not all clones reach the TCRdb copy of this immuneACCESS table, which keeps in-frame sequences only. Checked studies attribute under half of the gap to unresolved V genes and leave the rest unexplained. The sample records tens of thousands of clones, nearly 90% of which are singletons. In total, the top ten clones hold approximately 7.1% of the sample. The sample consisted of PBMCs, taken around atezolizumab (anti-PD-L1) treatment. The receptors come from a man aged 60 to 69 with urothelial cancer.

This chain links TRBV5-1 with TRBJ2-5; TRBD2 aligns across 9 bases. Germline CDR1 reads SGHRS; CDR2 reads YFSETQ. The CDR3 is 16 residues long. V lost 3 bases and J lost 1; bases outside the gene matches: 7. CDR3 bases: TGCGCCAGCAGCTCCGGCGGGGGGGGTACCCAAGAGACCCAGTACTTC. This encodes CASSSGGGGTQETQYF.

The chain has TRBV9 and TRBJ1-3, with TRBD1 as a possible D gene (6 bases). V shed 0 bases and J shed 0 bases, with 10 bases lying between them. The CDR3 length is 16 residues. Germline V gene sequence: CDR1 SGDLS, CDR2 YYNGEE. CDR3 sequence: CASSVEVGGSGNTIYF. The CDR3 DNA is TGTGCCAGCAGCGTAGAAGTAGGGGGCTCTGGAAACACCATATATTTT.

The chain has TRBV28 and TRBJ1-1, with TRBD1 identical over 7 bases. The V gene end was trimmed by 7 bases and the J gene end by 7 bases; junction bases not matched to a gene: 15. CDR3 length: 15 amino acids. Germline V CDR1 and CDR2: MDHEN, SYDVKM. CDR3 residues: CASTPEDRRDGEAFF. As DNA, the CDR3 is TGTGCCAGCACCCCAGAGGACAGGAGAGATGGTGAAGCTTTCTTT.

This chain connects TRBV15 to TRBJ1-3; no reliable D call. The CDR3 totals 14 residues. Trimming removed 5 bases from V and 0 bases from J, with 8 bases in between. Germline CDR1 LNHNV, CDR2 YYDKDF (reference sequence). CDR3 sequence: CATSPRGSGNTIYF. The CDR3 nucleotides are TGTGCCACCAGCCCACGGGGCTCTGGAAACACCATATATTTT. The full variable domain, in which reference TRBV15 and TRBJ1-3 provide the parts outside the CDR3, is DAMVIQNPRYQVTQFGKPVTLSCSQTLNHNVMYWYQQKSSQAPKLLFHYYDKDFNNEADTPDNFQSRRPNTSFCFLDIRSPGLGDTAMYLCATSPRGSGNTIYFGEGSWLTVV.

The chain recombines TRBV9 with TRBJ1-2, with 7 bases matching TRBD1. This CDR3 has 14 amino acids. CDR1 is SGDLS, CDR2 YYNGEE, per germline. Trimming cost V 0 bases and J 8 bases; bases outside gene matches: 7. CDR3 sequence (DNA): TGTGCCAGCAGCGTAGAAGGGGGCTGGGGAGGCTACACCTTC. Protein: CASSVEGGWGGYTF.

The CDR3: CASRPTRTGPYGYTF. CDR3 DNA sequence: TGTGCCAGCAGGCCAACTCGGACAGGGCCCTATGGCTACACCTTC. J is TRBJ1-2 and V is TRBV11-2, with 8 bases matching TRBD1. CDR1 and CDR2 (germline): SGHAT, FQNNGV. V trimming: 6 bases; J trimming: 4 bases; junction bases outside the gene matches: 10. The CDR3 covers 15 residues.

This chain links TRBV7-2 with TRBJ1-2; maybe TRBD1 (6 bases). V lost 1 base and J lost 7, with 13 bases in between. The CDR3 is made up of 14 amino acids. Germline loops: CDR1 SGHTA, CDR2 FQGNSA. CDR3 protein: CASSLGGPVRGYTF. CDR3 sequence (DNA): TGTGCCAGCAGCTTAGGGGGGCCTGTACGTGGCTACACCTTC.

The chain links TRBV4-3 to TRBJ1-4; 7 nucleotides agree with TRBD1. V was clipped by 4 bases and J by 3 bases; unmatched bases: 5. CDR3 size: 15 residues. The germline CDR1 and CDR2 sequences are LGHNA and YSLEER. As DNA, the CDR3 is TGCGCCAGCAGCCTCAACAGGGGTCCTAATGAAAAACTGTTTTTT. Its protein product is CASSLNRGPNEKLFF.

This chain connects TRBV7-6 to TRBJ2-1; 9 nucleotides line up with TRBD1. In germline, CDR1 is SGHVS, CDR2 FNYEAQ. This CDR3 region has 13 residues. The ends lost 3 bases at V and 13 bases at J; junction bases unmatched: 7. CDR3 coding DNA: TGTGCCAGCAGCTTGGGGACAGGGAACTCCCAGTTCTTC. It yields the protein CASSLGTGNSQFF.

The chain links TRBV18 to TRBJ2-5; 7 nucleotides match TRBD2. Germline assignment: CDR1 KGHSH and CDR2 LQKENI. After removal of 6 bases from V and 2 bases from J, the junction contained 3 bases not matched to a gene. The length of the CDR3 is 13 residues. CDR3 region: CASSLSGQETQYF. CDR3 DNA sequence: TGTGCCAGCTCCCTTAGCGGGCAAGAGACCCAGTACTTC. The complete variable domain, with remaining parts taken from reference TRBV18 and TRBJ2-5, reads NAGVMQNPRHLVRRRGQEARLRCSPMKGHSHVYWYRQLPEEGLKFMVYLQKENIIDESGMPKERFSAEFPKEGPSILRIQQVVRGDSAAYFCASSLSGQETQYFGPGTRLLVL.

V usage is TRBV5-8 and J usage is TRBJ1-2, with 11 bases that match TRBD1. This CDR3 has 15 residues. With 4 bases clipped from V and 8 bases from J, the junction kept 10 bases outside the gene matches. The germline CDR1 and CDR2 sequences are SGHTS and YDEGEE. The CDR3: CASSPVGTGGLGYTF. In DNA form, the CDR3 reads TGTGCCAGCAGCCCCGTCGGGACAGGGGGATTAGGCTACACCTTC.

The V and J genes are TRBV7-3 and TRBJ1-2; 7 nucleotides line up with TRBD1. The CDR3 consists of 16 residues. The trim removed 5 bases at V and 4 bases at J, leaving 13 bases unmatched. Germline V gene data show CDR1 as SGHTA and CDR2 as FQGTGA. The CDR3 is CASSPQPGQDSYGYTF. CDR3 in DNA: TGTGCCAGCAGCCCCCAACCTGGACAGGATAGCTATGGCTACACCTTC.

The chain joins TRBV5-4 to TRBJ2-3; D possibly corresponds to TRBD2 (6 bases). V dropped 3 bases and J dropped 4 bases, with 18 bases sitting between them. Germline V gene data show CDR1 as SGHNT and CDR2 as YYREEE (reference sequence). The CDR3 runs 16 residues. CDR3 nucleotide sequence: TGTGCCAGCAGCTCTCTGGGGGGATCGCTCGCAGATACGCAGTATTTT. Its protein product is CASSSLGGSLADTQYF. Full variable domain (remainder filled in from reference TRBV5-4 and TRBJ2-3): ETGVTQSPTHLIKTRGQQVTLRCSSQSGHNTVSWYQQALGQGPQFIFQYYREEENGRGNFPPRFSGLQFPNYSSELNVNALELDDSALYLCASSSLGGSLADTQYFGPGTRLTVL.

In its sample, this clone was seen a few times. This sequence joins TRBV7-9 and TRBJ1-2, with D maybe TRBD1 (6 bases). V was cut by 11 bases and J by 3 bases, with 13 bases left in between. The V gene's germline CDR1 is SEHNR and CDR2 FQNEAQ (reference sequence). The CDR3 runs to 12 residues. This CDR3 reads CAGRQDDYGYTF. The CDR3 DNA sequence: TGTGCCGGTCGACAGGACGACTATGGCTACACCTTC.